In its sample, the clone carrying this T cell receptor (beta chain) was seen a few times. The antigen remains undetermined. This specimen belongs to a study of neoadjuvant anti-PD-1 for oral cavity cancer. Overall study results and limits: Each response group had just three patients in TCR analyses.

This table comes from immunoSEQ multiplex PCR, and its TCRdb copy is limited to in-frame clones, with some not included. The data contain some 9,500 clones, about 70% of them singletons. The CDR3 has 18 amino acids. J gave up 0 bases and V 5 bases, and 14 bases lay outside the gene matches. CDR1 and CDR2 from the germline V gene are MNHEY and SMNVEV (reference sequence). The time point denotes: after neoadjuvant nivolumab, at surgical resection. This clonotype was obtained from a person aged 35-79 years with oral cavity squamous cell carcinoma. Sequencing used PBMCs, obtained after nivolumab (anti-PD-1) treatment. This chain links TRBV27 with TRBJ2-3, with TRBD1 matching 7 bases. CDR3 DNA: TGTGCCAGCAGTAAACCGGGACAGTCTGTCCTTAGCACAGATACGCAGTATTTT. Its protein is CASSKPGQSVLSTDTQYF.